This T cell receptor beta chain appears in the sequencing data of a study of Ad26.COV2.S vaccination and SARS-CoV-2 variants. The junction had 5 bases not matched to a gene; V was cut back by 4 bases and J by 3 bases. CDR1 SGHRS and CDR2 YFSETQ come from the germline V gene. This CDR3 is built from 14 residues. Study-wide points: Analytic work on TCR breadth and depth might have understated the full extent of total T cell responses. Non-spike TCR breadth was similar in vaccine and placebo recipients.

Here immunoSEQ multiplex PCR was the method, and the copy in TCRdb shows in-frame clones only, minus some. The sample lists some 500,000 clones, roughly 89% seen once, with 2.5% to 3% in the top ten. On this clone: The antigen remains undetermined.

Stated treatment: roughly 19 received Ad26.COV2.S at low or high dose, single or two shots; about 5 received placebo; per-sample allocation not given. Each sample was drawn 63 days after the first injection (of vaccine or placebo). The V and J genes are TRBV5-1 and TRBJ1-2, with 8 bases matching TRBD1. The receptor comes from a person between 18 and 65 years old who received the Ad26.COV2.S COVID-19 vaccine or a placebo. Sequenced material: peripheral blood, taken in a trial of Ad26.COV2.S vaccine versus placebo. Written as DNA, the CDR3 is TGCGCCAGCAGCCCGACAGGGGCGGACTATGGCTACACCTTC. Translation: CASSPTGADYGYTF.